This entry features one TCR beta chain sequence. The data originate from a study of blood T cell repertoires in COVID-19. Study summary: There were acute and convalescent COVID-19 samples, and they came from the United States, Italy and Spain. In each case, the material was cDNA or gDNA derived from T cells, B-cell-depleted T cells, or PBMCs.

CDR3 size: 16 residues. The V gene lost 4 bases and the J gene lost 7 bases, with 17 bases spanning the gap. Germline CDR1 reads LGHDT; CDR2 reads YNNKEL (reference sequence). Authors' data handling: The assay estimated nucleated cells by amplifying reference gene primers. Profiling relied on immunoSEQ multiplex PCR, and the TCRdb table lists in-frame clones only, not all of them. V and J calls and clone size are those listed in that table; D and trimming were worked out from the DNA. The repertoire has some 72,000 clones, approximately 86% of them found once; the top ten carry approximately 4.4%. This chain connects TRBV3-1 (or the pseudogene TRBV3-2) to TRBJ1-6, with D possibly being TRBD1 (6 bases). The clonotype was recovered from a man aged 50 or older with active or convalescent COVID-19. The material sequenced was peripheral blood. This CDR3 is CASSPGERGPNSPLHF. Written as DNA, the CDR3 is TGTGCCAGCAGCCCAGGGGAACGGGGCCCCAATTCACCCCTCCACTTT.